The 13 T cell receptor beta chains in this list originate from one sample, sequenced in a study of blood T cell repertoires in COVID-19. Using immunoSEQ multiplex PCR, the repertoire was profiled, and TCRdb retains in-frame clones only, with some absent. Among hundreds of thousands of clones listed, 65% to 85% were seen once. Specimen: peripheral blood. Source of these receptors: a woman in her twenties or thirties with COVID-19, enrolled during active disease.

The genes are TRBV19 and TRBJ2-7, with D possibly being TRBD2 (5 bases). There are 15 residues in the CDR3. Trimming stripped 4 bases from V and 4 bases from J, with 17 bases between. Germline V gene data show CDR1 as LNHDA and CDR2 as SQIVND (reference sequence). The CDR3 nucleotides read TGTGCCAGTAGTACGTCCGGGGTCGGCGGGTACGAGCAGTACTTC. Encoded protein: CASSTSGVGGYEQYF.

This clone occurred a few times. V usage is TRBV6-5 and J usage is TRBJ2-7; 9 bases map to TRBD1. This CDR3 region has 15 residues. Germline CDR1 and CDR2: MNHEY and SVGAGI. Losses at the gene ends were 0 bases for V and 2 bases for J; bases not matched to a gene: 2. This chain's CDR3 is CASSYSGTGTYEQYF. The CDR3 DNA follows: TGTGCCAGCAGTTACTCCGGGACAGGGACCTACGAGCAGTACTTC.

The chain links TRBV7-2 to TRBJ2-7; 15 bases are shared with TRBD2. The junction had 0 bases not matched to a gene; V was cut back by 5 bases and J by 4 bases. The germline gives CDR1 SGHTA, CDR2 FQGNSA. The CDR3 contains 14 residues. The chain's CDR3 is CASSGTSGRYEQYF. The CDR3 coding sequence is TGTGCCAGCAGCGGGACTAGCGGGAGGTACGAGCAGTACTTC.

This chain links TRBV2 with TRBJ1-1, with D hard to call. Germline CDR1 is SNHLY and CDR2 is FYNNEI. The V gene lost 2 bases and the J gene lost 1 base, with 11 bases spanning the gap. The CDR3 length is 15 residues. CDR3 sequence (DNA): TGTGCCAGCAGTGAATCTCACAGTCAGAACACTGAAGCTTTCTTT. It translates to CASSESHSQNTEAFF.

CDR3 bases: TGTGCCAGTACCCCGACAGGGTCTAAGCCCCAGCATTTT. Protein sequence: CASTPTGSKPQHF. The rearrangement links TRBV19 to TRBJ1-5; the match to TRBD1 covers 7 bases. Germline trimming cut 7 bases from V and 8 bases from J; bases unmatched to any gene: 8. CDR1 and CDR2 from the germline V gene are LNHDA and SQIVND (reference sequence). The CDR3 is 13 amino acids.

The rearrangement uses TRBV29-1 and TRBJ2-3, with D possibly TRBD2 on 6 matching bases. CDR1 SQVTM and CDR2 ANQGSEA come from the germline V gene. Between the trimmed V and J ends, which lost 4 bases and 5 bases, there was a span of 19 bases. The CDR3 contains 15 residues. CDR3: CSVAGQSLGGDTQYF. DNA of the CDR3: TGCAGCGTTGCGGGGCAGAGCTTGGGAGGAGATACGCAGTATTTT.

The rearrangement uses TRBV9 and TRBJ2-5; 8 bases match TRBD2. The CDR3 contains 15 residues. Germline V CDR1 and CDR2: SGDLS, YYNGEE. The J segment lost 3 bases and the V segment lost 3 bases, leaving 7 bases of the junction unmatched. The CDR3 DNA sequence: TGTGCCAGCAGCGCAGACACTAGCGGCAAAGAGACCCAGTACTTC. Translation gives CASSADTSGKETQYF.

This clone was observed at least ten times. V usage is TRBV6-1 and J usage is TRBJ1-4, with a possible D match to TRBD1 (5 bases). V dropped 1 base and J dropped 8 bases, with 11 bases sitting between them. In germline, CDR1 is MNHNS, CDR2 SASEGT. The CDR3 sequence is 14 residues long. For the CDR3, the DNA is TGTGCCAGCAGTGAAGGGCAGGGTGAAGAAAAACTGTTTTTT. Residues: CASSEGQGEEKLFF.

J is TRBJ2-5 and V is TRBV11-2; 7 bases match TRBD2. J was trimmed by 1 base and V by 3 bases; bases with no gene match: 11. Germline CDR1 is SGHAT and CDR2 is FQNNGV. This CDR3 contains 17 residues. The CDR3 here is CASSLGPAASGQETQYF. The CDR3 DNA follows: TGTGCCAGCAGCTTGGGCCCCGCGGCTAGCGGCCAAGAGACCCAGTACTTC.

The chain has TRBV9 and TRBJ2-3; 7 bases line up with TRBD1. This CDR3 region has 17 residues. The ends lost 3 bases at V and 1 base at J; junction bases unmatched: 11. Germline CDR1 reads SGDLS; CDR2 reads YYNGEE. The CDR3 spells CASSADRVYGRTDTQYF. As DNA, the CDR3 is TGTGCCAGCAGCGCTGACAGGGTCTATGGCCGCACAGATACGCAGTATTTT.

The rearrangement joins TRBV7-7 to TRBJ2-1, with D possibly matching TRBD1 (5 bases). The CDR3 runs to 15 residues. V lost 1 base and J 4 bases, leaving 11 bases between the germline ends. Per germline, CDR1 SSHAT and CDR2 FNYEAQ (reference sequence). The CDR3 bases are TGTGCCAGCAGCTTAGGGACACCTGCTTACAATGAGCAGTTCTTC. As protein: CASSLGTPAYNEQFF.

The CDR3 loop reads CASSVVGRANTGELFF. CDR3 in DNA: TGTGCCAGCAGCGTAGTGGGCCGCGCGAACACCGGGGAGCTGTTTTTT. This sequence joins TRBV9 and TRBJ2-2; no clear D. CDR3 length equals 16 residues. Germline CDR1 is SGDLS and CDR2 is YYNGEE. Trimming took 0 bases from V and 0 from J, leaving 9 bases between them.

The rearrangement joins TRBV30 to TRBJ2-3, with D maybe TRBD2 (6 bases). Germline V gives CDR1 GTSNPN, CDR2 SVGIG (reference sequence). Between the trimmed V and J ends, which lost 3 bases and 6 bases, there was a span of 10 bases. The CDR3 consists of 12 residues. The chain's CDR3 is CAWRPAGDTQYF. The CDR3 DNA reads as TGTGCCTGGAGGCCCGCGGGGGATACGCAGTATTTT.